This is a list of T cell receptor beta chains from one sample in a study of CD4 T cell repertoires in COVID-19. Sequenced by immunoSEQ multiplex PCR; TCRdb stores in-frame clones only, minus some. Among 60,000 to 90,000 clones, about four fifths were seen once, and the ten largest hold approximately 0.6%. Material: CD4+ T cells from peripheral blood, obtained after recovery from COVID-19. These receptors were taken from a human donor who had COVID-19. CDR3s include the opening cysteine and the closing phenylalanine or tryptophan. A D gene is named only where the DNA matches it firmly. Only some rows state a clone size, as once, few, many or a class for expanded clones.

cdr3_aa | cdr3_nt | clone_size | v_call | d_call | j_call
CASSSVRWSEAFF | TGTGCCAGCAGCTCTGTCCGGTGGAGTGAAGCTTTCTTT | NA | TRBV7-2 | NA | TRBJ1-1
CASSLMPGTDTQYF | TGTGCCAGCAGCTTAATGCCGGGCACAGATACGCAGTATTTT | NA | TRBV7-2 | NA | TRBJ2-3
CASSLVMGNTEAFF | TGCGCCAGCAGCTTGGTTATGGGGAACACTGAAGCTTTCTTT | NA | TRBV5-1 | NA | TRBJ1-1
CASSGGLAGEREQFF | TGTGCCAGCAGCGGGGGACTAGCGGGAGAGAGGGAGCAGTTCTTC | NA | TRBV28 | TRBD2 | TRBJ2-1
CASSLAMYQETQYF | TGTGCCAGCAGCCTAGCGATGTACCAAGAGACCCAGTACTTC | few | TRBV6-5 | NA | TRBJ2-5
CASIRDLTGELFF | TGTGCCAGCATCAGGGATCTAACCGGGGAGCTGTTTTTT | NA | TRBV2 | NA | TRBJ2-2
CASSYAGGRSSDTQYF | TGTGCCAGCAGTTACGCTGGCGGGAGGTCATCAGATACGCAGTATTTT | NA | TRBV6-5 | TRBD2 | TRBJ2-3
CAWGEGEAFF | TGTGCCTGGGGCGAAGGGGAAGCTTTCTTT | NA | TRBV30 | NA | TRBJ1-1
CASTLSGGNEQFF | TGTGCCAGCACCCTTAGTGGGGGTAATGAGCAGTTCTTC | NA | TRBV6-5 | NA | TRBJ2-1
CASSFGTTGELFF | TGTGCCAGCAGCTTCGGCACGACCGGGGAGCTGTTTTTT | NA | TRBV5-4 | NA | TRBJ2-2
CASSLRYAQWEEVNNEQFF | TGTGCCAGCAGTTTACGCTATGCCCAATGGGAGGAGGTAAACAATGAGCAGTTCTTC | once | TRBV28 | NA | TRBJ2-1
CAWTPGRVSGNTIYF | TGTGCCTGGACCCCCGGCAGGGTATCTGGAAACACCATATATTTT | NA | TRBV30 | NA | TRBJ1-3
CASRTGTLNTGELFF | TGTGCCAGCAGGACCGGGACATTAAACACCGGGGAGCTGTTTTTT | NA | TRBV7-8 | NA | TRBJ2-2
CASSPAEGGNSPLHF | TGCGCCAGCAGCCCGGCGGAGGGGGGTAATTCACCCCTCCACTTT | NA | TRBV5-1 | NA | TRBJ1-6
CASSDRGVLSPLHF | TGTGCCAGCAGTGACAGGGGAGTTTTGTCACCCCTCCACTTT | NA | TRBV6-1 | NA | TRBJ1-6
CASSYPGAGNNEQFF | TGTGCCAGCAGTTACCCGGGGGCAGGGAACAATGAGCAGTTCTTC | NA | TRBV6-5 | NA | TRBJ2-1
CASSLPGYTDTQYF | TGTGCCAGCAGTTTGCCAGGGTACACAGATACGCAGTATTTT | NA | TRBV28 | NA | TRBJ2-3
CASSPGPGVGYGYTF | TGTGCCAGCAGTCCCGGGCCGGGGGTTGGCTATGGCTACACCTTC | NA | TRBV2 | NA | TRBJ1-2
CASSPGLASSHEQFF | TGCGCCAGCAGCCCAGGACTAGCATCCTCCCATGAGCAGTTCTTC | NA | TRBV5-1 | TRBD2 | TRBJ2-1
CSATPGYGYTF | TGCAGTGCTACACCGGGGTATGGCTACACCTTC | NA | TRBV20-1 | NA | TRBJ1-2
CASSLAGLSTEPQHF | TGTGCCAGCAGCTTGGCAGGATTGAGTACGGAGCCCCAGCATTTT | NA | TRBV5-5 | NA | TRBJ1-5
CASSLASGAKNEKLFF | TGCGCCAGCAGCTTGGCCTCAGGGGCCAAAAATGAAAAACTGTTTTTT | NA | TRBV5-1 | NA | TRBJ1-4
CASSQEEGSYEQYF | TGTGCCAGCAGCCAAGAAGAGGGCTCCTACGAGCAGTACTTC | few | TRBV14 | NA | TRBJ2-7
CASSLASGGNTDTQYF | TGTGCCAGCAGCTTAGCCAGCGGGGGAAACACAGATACGCAGTATTTT | NA | TRBV7-8 | TRBD2 | TRBJ2-3
CASSRTSGASSYNEQFF | TGTGCCAGCAGCAGGACTAGCGGGGCTAGCTCCTACAATGAGCAGTTCTTC | NA | TRBV7-9 | TRBD2 | TRBJ2-1
CASSSSQAIRSGNTIYF | TGTGCCAGCTCATCTTCTCAGGCTATCCGCTCTGGAAACACCATATATTTT | NA | TRBV18 | NA | TRBJ1-3
CASSLGGLLRYEQYF | TGTGCCAGCAGTTTAGGGGGACTATTGCGATACGAGCAGTACTTC | once | TRBV27 | TRBD2 | TRBJ2-7
CASSLGRIPETQYF | TGTGCCAGCAGCTTAGGAAGGATCCCGGAGACCCAGTACTTC | NA | TRBV7-2 | NA | TRBJ2-5
CASSLGTAQVAQYF | TGTGCCAGCAGCTTGGGGACCGCCCAAGTGGCCCAGTACTTC | NA | TRBV11-2 | NA | TRBJ2-5
CATSDPGETQYF | TGTGCCACCAGTGATCCGGGAGAGACCCAGTACTTC | NA | TRBV24-1 | NA | TRBJ2-5
CASWTGLSGDTIYF | TGCGCCAGCTGGACAGGGTTATCCGGTGACACCATATATTTT | NA | TRBV4-1 | TRBD1 | TRBJ1-3
CASSVEVSGGGVPAFF | TGTGCCAGCAGTGTAGAAGTGTCGGGGGGCGGCGTTCCGGCTTTCTTT | NA | TRBV6-1 | NA | TRBJ1-1
CASSFGDTIYF | TGTGCCAGCAGCTTTGGGGACACCATATATTTT | NA | TRBV11-2 | NA | TRBJ1-3
CASSTPNRGGAETQYF | TGTGCCAGTAGTACCCCAAATCGGGGTGGGGCAGAGACCCAGTACTTC | NA | TRBV19 | NA | TRBJ2-5
CASIPAGTGAVEQFF | TGTGCCAGCATCCCTGCCGGGACAGGTGCTGTTGAGCAGTTCTTC | NA | TRBV28 | TRBD1 | TRBJ2-1
CASSNDRAGSSYEQYF | TGTGCCAGCAGCAATGACAGGGCGGGATCCTCCTACGAGCAGTACTTC | few | TRBV7-6 | NA | TRBJ2-7
CASSLDRVPEAFF | TGTGCCAGCAGCTTGGACAGGGTCCCTGAAGCTTTCTTT | NA | TRBV5-4 | NA | TRBJ1-1
CASSGDSQAEKLFF | TGTGCCAGCAGCGGGGACAGTCAGGCTGAAAAACTGTTTTTT | NA | TRBV7-8 | TRBD1 | TRBJ1-4
CASSFRRGNTGELFF | TGTGCCAGCAGCTTCCGGCGGGGGAACACCGGGGAGCTGTTTTTT | NA | TRBV7-2 | NA | TRBJ2-2
CASTRDTRSQSSYNEQFF | TGCGCCAGCACCCGGGACACCCGTTCCCAGAGCTCCTACAATGAGCAGTTCTTC | NA | TRBV23-1 | NA | TRBJ2-1
CASSPPQAYSGNTIYF | TGTGCCAGCTCACCACCTCAGGCTTACTCTGGAAACACCATATATTTT | NA | TRBV18 | NA | TRBJ1-3
CASRGEGNTGELFF | TGTGCCAGCAGGGGGGAAGGCAACACCGGGGAGCTGTTTTTT | NA | TRBV2 | NA | TRBJ2-2
CASSLKTGKGANVLTF | TGTGCCAGCAGTCTCAAAACAGGGAAGGGGGCCAACGTCCTGACTTTC | NA | TRBV28 | NA | TRBJ2-6
CASTIVPGTAEQFF | TGTGCCAGCACTATCGTTCCAGGGACAGCCGAGCAGTTCTTC | NA | TRBV28 | TRBD1 | TRBJ2-1
CASRNSYSSEKLFF | TGTGCCAGTAGGAATAGTTACAGTTCTGAAAAACTGTTTTTT | few | TRBV19 | NA | TRBJ1-4
CSVVGQAGGELFF | TGCAGCGTCGTGGGACAGGCGGGCGGGGAGCTGTTTTTT | NA | TRBV29-1 | TRBD1 | TRBJ2-2
CASLPPSGRIMETQYF | TGTGCCAGCCTCCCCCCTAGCGGGAGGATCATGGAGACCCAGTACTTC | NA | TRBV28 | TRBD2 | TRBJ2-5
CASSGTDPLMYF | TGTGCCAGCAGCGGAACGGACCCGTTAATGTACTTC | NA | TRBV6-6 | NA | TRBJ2-5
CASSWGGQTTNEKLFF | TGTGCCAGCAGCTGGGGTGGACAGACAACTAATGAAAAACTGTTTTTT | NA | TRBV7-8 | NA | TRBJ1-4
CASSPPRRVSTSFSYNEQFF | TGTGCCAGCAGTCCTCCCCGCAGGGTCTCCACCTCGTTCTCCTACAATGAGCAGTTCTTC | NA | TRBV28 | NA | TRBJ2-1
CASSLRKSSYNEQFF | TGTGCCAGCAGCCTCCGTAAGAGCTCCTACAATGAGCAGTTCTTC | NA | TRBV7-2 | NA | TRBJ2-1
CSVERHTQETQYF | TGCAGCGTTGAAAGACATACTCAAGAGACCCAGTACTTC | NA | TRBV29-1 | NA | TRBJ2-5
CASSWTGQETQYF | TGTGCCAGCAGCTGGACAGGGCAAGAGACCCAGTACTTC | few | TRBV5-4 | TRBD1 | TRBJ2-5
CASQGLFNTEAFF | TGTGCCAGCCAGGGTCTTTTTAACACTGAAGCTTTCTTT | NA | TRBV18 | NA | TRBJ1-1
CASSQEKTQYF | TGTGCCAGCAGCCAAGAGAAGACCCAGTACTTC | once | TRBV14 | NA | TRBJ2-5
CASSLGQGVYNEQFF | TGTGCCAGCAGTCTCGGACAGGGTGTTTACAATGAGCAGTTCTTC | NA | TRBV9 | TRBD1 | TRBJ2-1